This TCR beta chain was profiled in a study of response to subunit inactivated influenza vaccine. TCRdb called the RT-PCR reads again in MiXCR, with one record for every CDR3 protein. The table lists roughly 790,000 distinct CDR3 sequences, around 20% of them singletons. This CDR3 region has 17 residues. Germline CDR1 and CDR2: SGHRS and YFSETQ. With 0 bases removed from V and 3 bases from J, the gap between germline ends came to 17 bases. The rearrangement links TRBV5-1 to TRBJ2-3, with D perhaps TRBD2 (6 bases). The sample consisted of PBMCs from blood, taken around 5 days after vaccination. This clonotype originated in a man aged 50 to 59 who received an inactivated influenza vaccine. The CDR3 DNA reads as TGCGCCAGCAGCTTGGTAGGGCAGCTAAGCGGGACAGATACGCAGTATTTT. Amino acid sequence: CASSLVGQLSGTDTQYF. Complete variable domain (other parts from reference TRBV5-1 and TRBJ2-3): KAGVTQTPRYLIKTRGQQVTLSCSPISGHRSVSWYQQTPGQGLQFLFEYFSETQRNKGNFPGRFSGRQFSNSRSEMNVSTLELGDSALYLCASSLVGQLSGTDTQYFGPGTRLTVL.